The rows below give T cell receptor beta chains drawn from one sample of a study of cytomegalovirus exposure and HLA in healthy donors. Sequenced by immunoSEQ multiplex PCR; TCRdb stores in-frame clones only, minus some. The table has roughly 100,000 clones, around 85% seen once. Material: PBMCs. These receptors originate from a young man in good health and CMV-seropositive. The CDR3 runs from the conserved cysteine through the conserved F or W. For some rows the clone size is stated as once, few or many, or as a class when expanded; others skip it.

V gene: TRBV30; clone size: .; CDR3 protein: CAWSVQSNQPQHF
V gene: TRBV2; clone size: .; CDR3 protein: CASIGSTVSYEQYF
V gene: TRBV20-1; clone size: .; CDR3 protein: CSARGLTQYF
V gene: TRBV5-1; clone size: .; CDR3 protein: CASSLRTSGRATDTQYF
V gene: TRBV29-1; clone size: once; CDR3 protein: CSVAPLDRGVTDTQYF
V gene: TRBV5-7; clone size: .; CDR3 protein: CASSPRTGEQFF
V gene: TRBV29-1; clone size: once; CDR3 protein: CSVVGTMNTEAFF
V gene: TRBV6-1; clone size: few; CDR3 protein: CASSDRLEAFF
V gene: TRBV7-6; clone size: .; CDR3 protein: CASSLEVTGTEAFF
V gene: TRBV11-2; clone size: .; CDR3 protein: CASSFLTVQETQYF
V gene: TRBV7-9; clone size: .; CDR3 protein: CASSFGQTGNTIYF
V gene: TRBV30; clone size: .; CDR3 protein: CAWSEDRDWNEKLFF
V gene: TRBV7-2; clone size: .; CDR3 protein: CASSLANQGSMYNQPQHF
V gene: TRBV5-4; clone size: .; CDR3 protein: CASSSRGGLETQYF
V gene: TRBV5-1; clone size: .; CDR3 protein: CASSLVVGTFYEQYF
V gene: TRBV11-3; clone size: .; CDR3 protein: CASSLSREAFF
V gene: TRBV18; clone size: .; CDR3 protein: CASSSGTTSATYEQYF
V gene: TRBV2; clone size: .; CDR3 protein: CASSDSLGTGTNTGELFF
V gene: TRBV7-6; clone size: few; CDR3 protein: CASSQWGTGAGEQYF
V gene: TRBV28; clone size: .; CDR3 protein: CASRLPGVAEAFF
V gene: TRBV9; clone size: few; CDR3 protein: CASSVALTGELFF
V gene: TRBV28; clone size: .; CDR3 protein: CAIHKGASYEQYF
V gene: TRBV9; clone size: .; CDR3 protein: CASTPGGEDYEQYF
V gene: TRBV9; clone size: .; CDR3 protein: CASSGRGRTEAFF
V gene: TRBV4-2; clone size: .; CDR3 protein: CASSQSEGGSYGGELFF
V gene: TRBV5-1; clone size: .; CDR3 protein: CASSYEAGGRAGELFF
V gene: TRBV28; clone size: .; CDR3 protein: CASSTDRTVLVEAFF
V gene: TRBV7-8; clone size: .; CDR3 protein: CASSRLAGQANEQFF
V gene: TRBV5-6; clone size: .; CDR3 protein: CASSLGASGRETQYF
V gene: TRBV5-1; clone size: .; CDR3 protein: CASSSRGAENTEAFF
V gene: TRBV5-4; clone size: once; CDR3 protein: CASSRGPGQETQYF
V gene: TRBV27; clone size: few; CDR3 protein: CASSPGGDYGYTF
V gene: TRBV5-1; clone size: .; CDR3 protein: CASKETSGTADTQYF
V gene: TRBV28; clone size: few; CDR3 protein: CASSLYGTGSYEQYF
V gene: TRBV5-1; clone size: .; CDR3 protein: CASSGGQGLEQYF
V gene: TRBV10-3; clone size: .; CDR3 protein: CAISEPGTSITDTQYF
V gene: TRBV30; clone size: .; CDR3 protein: CAWSTWRGQGSNQPQHF
V gene: TRBV11-3; clone size: .; CDR3 protein: CASSYISGQGGDTQYF
V gene: TRBV11-2; clone size: .; CDR3 protein: CASSPRAGTSGHNEQFF
V gene: TRBV6-4; clone size: .; CDR3 protein: CASSSGQPGEAFF
V gene: TRBV7-3; clone size: .; CDR3 protein: CASSPGRGTQYF
V gene: TRBV30; clone size: .; CDR3 protein: CAWSLGGAGTDTQYF
V gene: TRBV6-1; clone size: .; CDR3 protein: CASSERGGVEDTQYF
V gene: TRBV30; clone size: .; CDR3 protein: CAWSVRGSTEAFF
V gene: TRBV11-1; clone size: .; CDR3 protein: CASSLVVAVGSYNEQFF
V gene: TRBV19; clone size: few; CDR3 protein: CASSRVGGRSYNEQFF
V gene: TRBV5-1; clone size: .; CDR3 protein: CASSLPLASQETQYF
V gene: TRBV14; clone size: .; CDR3 protein: CASSPRTSVFQETQYF
V gene: TRBV29-1; clone size: .; CDR3 protein: CSVEDIEAAGGELFF
V gene: TRBV19; clone size: .; CDR3 protein: CASRTGNTEAFF
V gene: TRBV4-2; clone size: .; CDR3 protein: CASSRVLAGQNTGELFF
V gene: TRBV15; clone size: .; CDR3 protein: CATSRELYSNQPQHF
V gene: TRBV29-1; clone size: .; CDR3 protein: CSVELQNTDTQYF
V gene: TRBV7-9; clone size: .; CDR3 protein: CASSLMGDSQYGYTF
V gene: TRBV20-1; clone size: once; CDR3 protein: CSGGSPDTQYF
V gene: TRBV10-3; clone size: .; CDR3 protein: CAIRGSTGGQPQHF
V gene: TRBV25-1; clone size: .; CDR3 protein: CASSLLSGELFF
V gene: TRBV9; clone size: once; CDR3 protein: CASSVEPPSGSYNEQFF
V gene: TRBV5-1; clone size: .; CDR3 protein: CASSSGHGAGDTQYF